Following are 16 T cell receptor beta chains from one sample sequenced in a study of blood T cell repertoires in COVID-19. The table came from immunoSEQ multiplex PCR; TCRdb's copy has only in-frame clones and leaves some out. The table shows about 200,000 clones, with approximately 85% occurring only once. Sequencing was carried out using peripheral blood. These receptors originate from a woman aged 70-85 years with COVID-19, enrolled during active disease.

The gene calls are TRBV7-2 and TRBJ2-5; D remains unclear. V was cut by 1 base and J by 5 bases, with 11 bases left in between. The germline CDR1 and CDR2 sequences are SGHTA and FQGNSA. CDR3 length equals 14 residues. In DNA form, the CDR3 reads TGTGCCAGCAGCTTAGGATCTAGGTGGGAGACCCAGTACTTC. Protein product: CASSLGSRWETQYF.

The chain links TRBV11-2 to TRBJ1-1; 7 nucleotides line up with TRBD1. The CDR3 loop spans 11 amino acids. The ends lost 2 bases at V and 10 bases at J; junction bases unmatched: 1. CDR1 and CDR2 (germline): SGHAT, FQNNGV. In nucleotides, the CDR3 is TGTGCCAGCAGCTTACAGGGGGGAGCTTTCTTT. This gives the protein CASSLQGGAFF.

This chain connects TRBV4-3 to TRBJ1-6; 9 bases map to TRBD1. This CDR3 contains 16 residues. Losses at the gene ends were 2 bases for V and 7 bases for J; bases not matched to a gene: 6. Germline CDR1 is LGHNA and CDR2 is YSLEER. This chain's CDR3 is CASSQSAGQGNSPLHF. CDR3 bases: TGCGCCAGCAGCCAATCGGCGGGACAGGGAAATTCACCCCTCCACTTT.

This chain joins TRBV27 and TRBJ2-1; D is possibly TRBD1 (6 bases). V dropped 0 bases and J dropped 3 bases, with 15 bases sitting between them. Germline CDR1 and CDR2: MNHEY and SMNVEV (reference sequence). This CDR3 is built from 17 residues. In nucleotides, the CDR3 is TGTGCCAGCAGTTTATCCGGGTGGCAGGGGCGCTACAATGAGCAGTTCTTC. This codes for CASSLSGWQGRYNEQFF.

This chain joins TRBV30 and TRBJ2-1; possible D gene TRBD2, 6 bases. V shed 1 base and J shed 8 bases, with 21 bases lying between them. The CDR3 has 16 residues. The germline gives CDR1 GTSNPN, CDR2 SVGIG (reference sequence). The CDR3 is CAWSDGVGGRGDEQFF. The CDR3 coding sequence is TGTGCCTGGAGTGACGGAGTGGGAGGCCGTGGAGATGAGCAGTTCTTC.

The chain's CDR3 is CASSSGRYNEQFF. The CDR3 DNA reads TGTGCCAGCAGTTCGGGAAGGTACAATGAGCAGTTCTTC. The chain uses TRBV6-2 or TRBV6-3 and TRBJ2-1, with D maybe TRBD2 (5 bases). The germline gives CDR1 MNHEY, CDR2 SVGEGT. This CDR3 is built from 13 residues. V was pared by 4 bases and J by 4 bases, with 8 bases between.

The gene calls are TRBV7-2 and TRBJ2-1; perhaps TRBD2 as D (5 bases). V lost 1 base and J 4 bases, leaving 11 bases between the germline ends. CDR3 length: 15 residues. CDR1 SGHTA and CDR2 FQGNSA come from the germline V gene. CDR3 in amino acids: CASSLGSGRYNEQFF. The CDR3 DNA follows: TGTGCCAGCAGCTTAGGGAGCGGCCGGTACAATGAGCAGTTCTTC.

This clone was found once. The V and J genes are TRBV4-3 and TRBJ2-7; 7 nucleotides match TRBD1. The CDR3 loop spans 13 amino acids. Germline V gene lookup returns CDR1 LGHNA and CDR2 YSLEER. J gave up 1 base and V 5 bases, and 2 bases lay outside the gene matches. The CDR3 region has the DNA TGCGCCAGCAGCGACAGGGTTTCCTACGAGCAGTACTTC. Translation gives CASSDRVSYEQYF.

The chain has TRBV18 and TRBJ2-7; the D is unclear. V lost 6 bases, J lost 1 base, and 7 bases lay in between. Germline CDR1 reads KGHSH; CDR2 reads LQKENI. This CDR3 spans 12 amino acids. The chain's CDR3 is CASSPNSYEQYF. DNA for the CDR3: TGTGCCAGCTCTCCTAATTCCTACGAGCAGTACTTC.

This chain connects TRBV6-5 to TRBJ2-7; D might be TRBD1 (5 bases). Germline CDR1 and CDR2: MNHEY and SVGAGI. This CDR3 region has 14 residues. V was cut by 2 bases and J by 3 bases, with 11 bases left in between. CDR3 in amino acids: CASSYQAGNYEQYF. For the CDR3, the DNA is TGTGCCAGCAGTTACCAGGCAGGGAACTACGAGCAGTACTTC.

This sequence joins TRBV24-1 and TRBJ2-1; TRBD1 agrees at 9 bases. Germline assignment: CDR1 KGHDR and CDR2 SFDVKD. The CDR3 totals 16 residues. Trimming at V came to 3 bases and at J to 4 bases, leaving 6 bases not matched to a gene. The CDR3 nucleotides are TGTGCCACCAGTGATCCCGGGACAGGGAGTTACAATGAGCAGTTCTTC. Translation gives CATSDPGTGSYNEQFF.

This clone was found once. One end of the junction does not line up with germline, which may come from a read error. This chain uses TRBV7-7 with TRBJ2-5; D not certain. CDR3 length: 13 residues. Germline values: CDR1 SSHAT, CDR2 FNYEAQ (reference sequence). Here the CDR3 DNA reads TGTGCTAGCAGCTTTGGCAGCCAAGAGACCCAGTACTTC. The encoded protein is CASSFGSQETQYF.

The CDR3 is CASSLGVAGVVNEQFF. DNA for the CDR3: TGTGCCAGCAGCTTAGGGGTAGCGGGAGTTGTCAATGAGCAGTTCTTC. The genes are TRBV11-3 and TRBJ2-1; 9 bases map to TRBD2. Germline V gives CDR1 SGHNT, CDR2 YENEEA. The CDR3 extends over 16 amino acids. Trimming removed 1 base from V and 6 bases from J; junction bases left unmatched: 7.

V gene TRBV27 combines with J gene TRBJ1-6; tentative D call: TRBD1 (6 bases). The CDR3 runs 18 residues. V gave up 7 bases and J gave up 7 bases, with 26 bases separating them. Germline loops: CDR1 MNHEY, CDR2 SMNVEV (reference sequence). Written as DNA, the CDR3 is TGTGCCAGCACCTCGTTAGCCCAGTACAGGGTGCTGAATTCACCCCTCCACTTT. Its translation: CASTSLAQYRVLNSPLHF.

This clone was counted only a few times. The chain links TRBV5-4 to TRBJ2-1, with D uncertain. There are 14 residues in the CDR3. Germline V lookup: CDR1 SGHNT, CDR2 YYREEE (reference sequence). V lost 0 bases and J lost 4, with 8 bases in between. CDR3 sequence (DNA): TGTGCCAGCAGCTTGGATCCTGTATACAATGAGCAGTTCTTC. It is translated as CASSLDPVYNEQFF.

At least ten counts were recorded for this clone. V usage is TRBV6-5 and J usage is TRBJ1-5; tentative D call: TRBD1 (6 bases). The V end lost 6 bases, the J end lost 0 bases, and 12 bases lay between the germline ends. This CDR3 spans 15 amino acids. Germline V gene lookup returns CDR1 MNHEY and CDR2 SVGAGI. CDR3 bases: TGTGCCAGCAGCAACGACAGGATTAGCAATCAGCCCCAGCATTTT. It encodes CASSNDRISNQPQHF.